Sequencing of this T cell receptor beta chain was carried out in a study of cytomegalovirus exposure and HLA in healthy donors. About the research overall: An earlier analysis identified approximately 120 million unique TCR beta sequences in 150 million to 200 million T cells. Findings of the study overall: DRB1 showed the most TCR associations and HLA-C the fewest in a later analysis, as rates varied by HLA locus. Testing in vitro showed a few CMV-associated chains specific for CMV antigens. Association of fewer than 20,000 TCR beta sequences with HLA alleles was found at 0.05 false discovery rate in a later analysis.

Germline values: CDR1 SGDLS, CDR2 YYNGEE. V gave up 4 bases and J gave up 0 bases, with 17 bases separating them. The CDR3 is 18 residues long. Use of 60 Vbeta and 13 Jbeta primers characterized the PCR. The assay was immunoSEQ multiplex PCR, and TCRdb's table has in-frame clones only and misses some. The table lists around 200,000 clones, roughly 83% of them singletons, with over 1.1% in the top ten. A word on this clone: The antigen is undetermined.

Source material: PBMCs. J is TRBJ2-6 and V is TRBV9; a possible D gene is TRBD2 (6 bases). This clonotype originated in a girl between 5 and 17 years old in good health and CMV-seronegative. CDR3 in amino acids: CASSPMEGPSSGANVLTF. The CDR3 DNA is TGTGCCAGCAGCCCAATGGAGGGGCCAAGCTCTGGGGCCAACGTCCTGACTTTC.